The rows below give T cell receptor beta chains drawn from one sample of a study of CXCR3-negative and CXCR3-positive naive CD8 T cells. After re-calling the 5' RACE reads, TCRdb lists one entry per CDR3 protein, DNA absent. In all, the sample yields 130,000 to 150,000 distinct CDR3 sequences. The sequencing input was naive CXCR3+ CD8+ T cells from blood. Every receptor here comes from a human donor in good health. Some clones in this sample may be carry-over from other donors' samples. Each CDR3 is given with its conserved first and last residue.

V	J	length	CDR3
TRBV12-3/TRBV12-4	TRBJ1-1	12	CASSLLYPEAFF
TRBV5-1	TRBJ2-3	17	CASSFYGLAGDTDTQYF
TRBV10-3	TRBJ1-1	13	CAISAGRNTEAFF
TRBV12-3/TRBV12-4	TRBJ2-4	13	CASSLINGDIQYF
TRBV20-1	TRBJ2-7	14	CSALEVTGQIEQYF
TRBV12-5	TRBJ2-5	18	CASGPGGSTGTAGETQYF
TRBV4-1	TRBJ1-1	16	CASSHGGQAANTEAFF
TRBV4-3	TRBJ2-1	18	CASSQDRAMGGLSNEQFF
TRBV5-6	TRBJ2-3	12	CASRGLKDTQYF
TRBV7-2	TRBJ2-1	14	CASSDYISYNEQFF
TRBV12-3/TRBV12-4	TRBJ2-7	13	CASSASHSYEQYF
TRBV29-1	TRBJ1-5	13	CSVQSGHNQPQHF
TRBV6-4	TRBJ1-1	20	CASSDSPGTRPPNMNTEAFF
TRBV28	TRBJ2-1	13	CASSLDRADEQFF